What follows are 7 T cell receptor beta chains derived from one specimen sequenced in a study of vaccination effects on CD4 cells after COVID-19. TCRdb's copy holds only in-frame clones and misses some; the assay was immunoSEQ multiplex PCR. The sample includes some 69,000 clones, under 85% of them seen just once. Their cognate antigens are unknown. Viral peptide pools were used in the ViraFEST assay to expand antigen-specific CD4+ T cells, and sequencing came afterward. The culture ran for less than 12 days, and then CD4+ T cells were isolated. Prior SARS-CoV-2 infection was absent in the vaccine recipients, as shown by negative nucleocapsid antibodies. Sequencing used CD4+ T cells from PBMCs cultured with HCoV-NL63 spike peptides, obtained before COVID-19 vaccination. These receptors were collected from a human donor who received a COVID-19 vaccine.

The V call is TRBV4-1, the J call TRBJ2-1; D remains ambiguous. Deletions cut 0 bases from V and 5 bases from J, with 14 bases between. There are 16 residues in the CDR3. Germline values: CDR1 MGHRA, CDR2 YSYEKL. CDR3 sequence reads: CASSQDLPAPHNEQFF. The CDR3 DNA follows: TGCGCCAGCAGCCAAGATTTACCCGCACCTCACAATGAGCAGTTCTTC.

The V call is TRBV29-1, the J call TRBJ2-3; 11 nucleotides align to TRBD2. V gave up 7 bases and J gave up 5 bases; unmatched junction bases: 11. Germline V CDR1 and CDR2: SQVTM, ANQGSEA. The CDR3 length is 15 residues. In nucleotides, the CDR3 is TGCAGCGCGGAAAATAGCGGGGGGGCCGTAGATACGCAGTATTTT. This codes for CSAENSGGAVDTQYF.

The count of this clone is one. The chain combines TRBV28 with TRBJ2-5; TRBD2 might be the D (5 bases). V was shortened by 2 bases and J by 5 bases, with 12 bases between the two germline ends. Germline CDR1 reads MDHEN; CDR2 reads SYDVKM. The CDR3 is 14 amino acids. Here the CDR3 DNA reads TGTGCCAGCAGTTTAAGACTACCGAGGGAGACCCAGTACTTC. Its translation: CASSLRLPRETQYF.

This clone appeared once. This chain connects TRBV6-6 to TRBJ1-1; D is perhaps TRBD1 (6 bases). The CDR3 spans 13 residues. The germline V and J ends were trimmed by 8 bases and 10 bases, with 20 bases remaining between them. Per the germline V gene, CDR1 is MNHNY and CDR2 is SVGAGI (reference sequence). The CDR3 protein is CASLNRREGGAFF. CDR3 DNA: TGTGCCAGCCTTAACCGCAGGGAGGGGGGAGCTTTCTTT.

The rearrangement joins TRBV7-2 to TRBJ1-5; TRBD1 is a possible D gene (6 bases). V was clipped by 4 bases and J by 3 bases, with 13 bases between them. The CDR3 is made up of 15 amino acids. Looked up from germline, CDR1 is SGHTA and CDR2 is FQGNSA. This CDR3 reads CASSSVPGANQPQHF. The CDR3 DNA follows: TGTGCCAGCAGCTCCGTCCCAGGGGCCAATCAGCCCCAGCATTTT.

The chain has TRBV15 and TRBJ1-1; TRBD1 matches 11 bases. The CDR3 spans 13 residues. The germline CDR1 and CDR2 sequences are LNHNV and YYDKDF (reference sequence). V gave up 10 bases and J gave up 4 bases; unmatched junction bases: 5. The CDR3 DNA is TGTGCCAGCGGACAGGGGGCTTTCACTGAAGCTTTCTTT. This translates into CASGQGAFTEAFF.

The rearrangement links TRBV2 to TRBJ1-1; 7 nucleotides line up with TRBD1. The CDR3 has 15 amino acids. J lost 0 bases, V lost 3 bases, and 4 bases had no gene match. CDR1 is SNHLY, CDR2 FYNNEI, per germline. The CDR3 nucleotides are TGTGCCAGCAGTGATGAGGGGGCGGTGAACACTGAAGCTTTCTTT. Its translation: CASSDEGAVNTEAFF.